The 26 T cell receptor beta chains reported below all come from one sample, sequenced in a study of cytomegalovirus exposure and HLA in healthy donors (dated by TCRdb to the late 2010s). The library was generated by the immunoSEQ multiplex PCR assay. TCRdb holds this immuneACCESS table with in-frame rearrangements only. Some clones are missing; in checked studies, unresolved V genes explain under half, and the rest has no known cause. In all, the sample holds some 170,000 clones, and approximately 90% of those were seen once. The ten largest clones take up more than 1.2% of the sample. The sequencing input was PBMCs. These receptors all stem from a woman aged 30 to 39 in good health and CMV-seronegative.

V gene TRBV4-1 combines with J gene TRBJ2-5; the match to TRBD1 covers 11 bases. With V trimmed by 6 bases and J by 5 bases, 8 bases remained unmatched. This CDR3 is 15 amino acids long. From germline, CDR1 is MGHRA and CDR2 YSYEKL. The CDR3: CASRGQGAMGETQYF. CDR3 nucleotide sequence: TGCGCCAGCAGAGGACAGGGGGCTATGGGGGAGACCCAGTACTTC.

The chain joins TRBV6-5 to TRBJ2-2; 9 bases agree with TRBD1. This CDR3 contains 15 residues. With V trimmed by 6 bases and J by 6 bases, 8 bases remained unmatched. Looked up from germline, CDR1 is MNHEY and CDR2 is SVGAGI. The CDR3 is CASSNMGQGPGELFF. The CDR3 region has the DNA TGTGCCAGCAGCAACATGGGACAGGGCCCCGGGGAGCTGTTTTTT.

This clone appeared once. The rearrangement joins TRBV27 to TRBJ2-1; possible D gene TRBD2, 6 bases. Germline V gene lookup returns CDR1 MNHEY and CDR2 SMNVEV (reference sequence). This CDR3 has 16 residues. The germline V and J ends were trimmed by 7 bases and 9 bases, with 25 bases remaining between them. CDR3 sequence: CASISHSREEGPEQFF. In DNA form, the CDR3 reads TGTGCCAGCATTTCTCACTCTAGAGAGGAGGGCCCTGAGCAGTTCTTC.

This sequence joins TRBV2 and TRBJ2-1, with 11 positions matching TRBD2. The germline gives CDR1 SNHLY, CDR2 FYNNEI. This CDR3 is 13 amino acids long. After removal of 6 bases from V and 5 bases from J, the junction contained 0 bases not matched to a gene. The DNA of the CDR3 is TGTGCCAGCAGACTAGCGGGGGACAATGAGCAGTTCTTC. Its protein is CASRLAGDNEQFF. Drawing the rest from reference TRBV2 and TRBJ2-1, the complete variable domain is EPEVTQTPSHQVTQMGQEVILRCVPISNHLYFYWYRQILGQKVEFLVSFYNNEISEKSEIFDDQFSVERPDGSNFTLKIRSTKLEDSAMYFCASRLAGDNEQFFGPGTRLTVL.

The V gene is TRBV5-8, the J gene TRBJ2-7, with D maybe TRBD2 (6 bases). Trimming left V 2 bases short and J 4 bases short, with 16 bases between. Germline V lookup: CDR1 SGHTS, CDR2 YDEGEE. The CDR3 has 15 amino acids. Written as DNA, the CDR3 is TGTGCCAGCAGCTTACGTGGGGGACTGAGGTACGAGCAGTACTTC. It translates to CASSLRGGLRYEQYF. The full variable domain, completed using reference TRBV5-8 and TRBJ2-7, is EAGVTQSPTHLIKTRGQQATLRCSPISGHTSVYWYQQALGLGLQFLLWYDEGEERNRGNFPPRFSGRQFPNYSSELNVNALELEDSALYLCASSLRGGLRYEQYFGPGTRLTVT.

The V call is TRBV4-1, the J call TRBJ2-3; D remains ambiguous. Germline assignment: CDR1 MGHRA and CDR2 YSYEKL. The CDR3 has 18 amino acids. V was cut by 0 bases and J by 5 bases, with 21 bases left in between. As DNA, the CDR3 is TGCGCCAGCAGCCAAGATATATCGACTCCTCCACCAAGAGATACGCAGTATTTT. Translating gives CASSQDISTPPPRDTQYF.

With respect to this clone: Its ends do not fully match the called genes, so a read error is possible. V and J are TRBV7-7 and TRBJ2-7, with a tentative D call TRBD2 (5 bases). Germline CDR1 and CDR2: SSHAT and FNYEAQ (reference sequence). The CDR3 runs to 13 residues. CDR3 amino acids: CASSLLKGGEQYF. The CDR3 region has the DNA TGTGCTAGCAGCTTATTGAAGGGCGGGGAGCAGTACTTC.

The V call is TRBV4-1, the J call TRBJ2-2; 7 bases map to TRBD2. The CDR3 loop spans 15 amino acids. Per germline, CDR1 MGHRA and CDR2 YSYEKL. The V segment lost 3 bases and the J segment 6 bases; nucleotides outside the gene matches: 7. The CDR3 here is CASSQRETGAGELFF. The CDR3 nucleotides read TGCGCCAGCAGCCAGCGGGAGACGGGAGCCGGGGAGCTGTTTTTT.

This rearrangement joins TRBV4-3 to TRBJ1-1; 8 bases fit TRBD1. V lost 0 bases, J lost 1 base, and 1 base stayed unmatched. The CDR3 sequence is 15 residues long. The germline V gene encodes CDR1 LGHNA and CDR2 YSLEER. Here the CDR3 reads CASSQETGENTEAFF. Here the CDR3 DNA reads TGCGCCAGCAGCCAAGAGACAGGGGAGAACACTGAAGCTTTCTTT.

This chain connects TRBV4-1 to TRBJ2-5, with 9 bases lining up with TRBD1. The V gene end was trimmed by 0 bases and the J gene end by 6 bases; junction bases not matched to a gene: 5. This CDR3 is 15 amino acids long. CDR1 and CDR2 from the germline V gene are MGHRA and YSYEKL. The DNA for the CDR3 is TGCGCCAGCAGCCAAGAGGACAGGGGTACGAAGACCCAGTACTTC. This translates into CASSQEDRGTKTQYF.

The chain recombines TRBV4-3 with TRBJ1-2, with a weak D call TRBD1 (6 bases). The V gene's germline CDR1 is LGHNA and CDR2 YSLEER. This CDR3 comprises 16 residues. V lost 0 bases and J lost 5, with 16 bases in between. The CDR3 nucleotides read TGCGCCAGCAGCCAAGATTTGAGGGAGGGGGATTATGGCTACACCTTC. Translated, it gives CASSQDLREGDYGYTF.

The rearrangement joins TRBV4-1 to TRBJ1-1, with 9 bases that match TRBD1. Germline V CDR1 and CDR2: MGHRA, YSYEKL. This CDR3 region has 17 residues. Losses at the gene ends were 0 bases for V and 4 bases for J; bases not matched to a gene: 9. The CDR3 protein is CASSQEWLRDRATEAFF. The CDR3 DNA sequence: TGCGCCAGCAGCCAAGAATGGTTGAGGGACAGGGCCACTGAAGCTTTCTTT.

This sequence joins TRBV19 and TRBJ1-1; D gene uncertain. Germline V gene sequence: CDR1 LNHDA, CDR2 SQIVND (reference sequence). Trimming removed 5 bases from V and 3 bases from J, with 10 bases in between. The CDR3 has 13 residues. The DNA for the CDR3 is TGTGCCAGTAGTTCGGGGTTGGACACTGAAGCTTTCTTT. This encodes CASSSGLDTEAFF. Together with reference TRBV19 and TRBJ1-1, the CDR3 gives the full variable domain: DGGITQSPKYLFRKEGQNVTLSCEQNLNHDAMYWYRQDPGQGLRLIYYSQIVNDFQKGDIAEGYSVSREKKESFPLTVTSAQKNPTAFYLCASSSGLDTEAFFGQGTRLTVV.

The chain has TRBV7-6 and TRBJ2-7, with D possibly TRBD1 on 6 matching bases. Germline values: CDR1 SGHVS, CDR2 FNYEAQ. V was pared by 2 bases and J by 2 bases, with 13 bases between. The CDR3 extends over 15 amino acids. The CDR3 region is CASSLSTGLAYEQYF. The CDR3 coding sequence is TGTGCCAGCAGCTTATCCACAGGGCTGGCCTACGAGCAGTACTTC. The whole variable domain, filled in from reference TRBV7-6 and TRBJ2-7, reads GAGVSQSPRYKVTKRGQDVALRCDPISGHVSLYWYRQALGQGPEFLTYFNYEAQQDKSGLPNDRFSAERPEGSISTLTIQRTEQRDSAMYRCASSLSTGLAYEQYFGPGTRLTVT.

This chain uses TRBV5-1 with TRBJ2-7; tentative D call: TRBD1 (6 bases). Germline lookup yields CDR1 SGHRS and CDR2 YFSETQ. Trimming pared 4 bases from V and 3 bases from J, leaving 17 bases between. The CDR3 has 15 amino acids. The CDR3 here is CASSPGHRDFYEQYF. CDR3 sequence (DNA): TGCGCCAGCAGCCCAGGACACAGGGATTTCTACGAGCAGTACTTC. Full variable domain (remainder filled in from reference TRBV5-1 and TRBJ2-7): KAGVTQTPRYLIKTRGQQVTLSCSPISGHRSVSWYQQTPGQGLQFLFEYFSETQRNKGNFPGRFSGRQFSNSRSEMNVSTLELGDSALYLCASSPGHRDFYEQYFGPGTRLTVT.

As DNA, the CDR3 is TGTGCCAGCAGAATCGGAGGGGGGGGCACGTCGCTCACTGAAGCTTTCTTT. Protein: CASRIGGGGTSLTEAFF. This rearrangement joins TRBV5-6 to TRBJ1-1; a possible D gene is TRBD1 (6 bases). With 5 bases removed from V and 4 bases from J, the gap between germline ends came to 24 bases. This CDR3 has 17 amino acids. CDR1 is SGHDT and CDR2 is YYEEEE in the germline V gene.

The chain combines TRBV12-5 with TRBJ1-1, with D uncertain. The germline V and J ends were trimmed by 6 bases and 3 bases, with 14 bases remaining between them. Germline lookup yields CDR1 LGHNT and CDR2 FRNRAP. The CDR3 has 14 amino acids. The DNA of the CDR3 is TGTGCTAGTGGCTTTGAGAATGCGTACACTGAAGCTTTCTTT. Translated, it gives CASGFENAYTEAFF.

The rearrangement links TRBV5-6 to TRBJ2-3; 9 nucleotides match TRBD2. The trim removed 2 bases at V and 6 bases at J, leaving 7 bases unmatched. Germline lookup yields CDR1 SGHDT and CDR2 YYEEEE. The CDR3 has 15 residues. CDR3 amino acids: CASSFLAGIMDTQYF. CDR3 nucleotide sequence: TGTGCCAGCAGCTTCCTAGCGGGGATAATGGATACGCAGTATTTT.

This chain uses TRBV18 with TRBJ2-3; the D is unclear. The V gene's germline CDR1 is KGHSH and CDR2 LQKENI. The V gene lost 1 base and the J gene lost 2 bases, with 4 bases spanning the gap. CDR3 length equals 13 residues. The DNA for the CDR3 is TGTGCCAGCTCACCACGCGACACAGATACGCAGTATTTT. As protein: CASSPRDTDTQYF.

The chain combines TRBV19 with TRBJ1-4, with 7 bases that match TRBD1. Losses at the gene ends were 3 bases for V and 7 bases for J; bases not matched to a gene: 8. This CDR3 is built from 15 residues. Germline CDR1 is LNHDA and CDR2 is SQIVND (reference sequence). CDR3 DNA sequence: TGTGCCAGTAGTATTCCGGACAGGAGGGGTGAAAAACTGTTTTTT. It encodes CASSIPDRRGEKLFF.

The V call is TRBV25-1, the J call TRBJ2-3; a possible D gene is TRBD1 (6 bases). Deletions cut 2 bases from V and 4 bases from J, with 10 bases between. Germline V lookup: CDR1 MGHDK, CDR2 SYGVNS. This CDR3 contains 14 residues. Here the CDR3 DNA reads TGTGCCAGCAGTGAACACAGGGAGTCAGATACGCAGTATTTT. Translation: CASSEHRESDTQYF.

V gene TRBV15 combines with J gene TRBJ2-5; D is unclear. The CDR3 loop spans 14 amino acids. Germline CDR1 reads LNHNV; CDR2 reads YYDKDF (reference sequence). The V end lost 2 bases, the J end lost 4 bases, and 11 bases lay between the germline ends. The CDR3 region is CATSRTTETETQYF. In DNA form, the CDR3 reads TGTGCCACCAGCAGAACGACGGAGACAGAGACCCAGTACTTC.

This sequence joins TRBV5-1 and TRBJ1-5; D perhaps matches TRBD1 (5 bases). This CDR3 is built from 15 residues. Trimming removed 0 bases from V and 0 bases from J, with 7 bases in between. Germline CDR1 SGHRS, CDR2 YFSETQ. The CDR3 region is CASSLGGYSNQPQHF. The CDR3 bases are TGCGCCAGCAGCTTGGGGGGCTATAGCAATCAGCCCCAGCATTTT.

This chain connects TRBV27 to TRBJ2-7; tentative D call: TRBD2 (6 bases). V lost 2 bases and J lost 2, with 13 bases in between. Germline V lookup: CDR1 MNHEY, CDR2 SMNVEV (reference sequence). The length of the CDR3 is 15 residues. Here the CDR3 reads CASSLRAGPTYEQYF. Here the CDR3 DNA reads TGTGCCAGCAGTTTAAGGGCGGGGCCGACCTACGAGCAGTACTTC.

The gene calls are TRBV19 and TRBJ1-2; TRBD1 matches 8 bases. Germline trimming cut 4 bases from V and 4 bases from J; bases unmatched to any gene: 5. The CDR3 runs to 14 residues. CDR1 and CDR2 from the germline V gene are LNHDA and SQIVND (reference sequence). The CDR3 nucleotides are TGTGCCAGTAGTACACGGACAGGGAGCTATGGCTACACCTTC. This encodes CASSTRTGSYGYTF.

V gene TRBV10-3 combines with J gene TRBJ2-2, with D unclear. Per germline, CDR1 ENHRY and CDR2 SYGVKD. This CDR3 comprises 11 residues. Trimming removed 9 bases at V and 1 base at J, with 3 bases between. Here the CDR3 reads CAIRNTGELFF. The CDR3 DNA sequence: TGTGCCATTAGGAACACCGGGGAGCTGTTTTTT.